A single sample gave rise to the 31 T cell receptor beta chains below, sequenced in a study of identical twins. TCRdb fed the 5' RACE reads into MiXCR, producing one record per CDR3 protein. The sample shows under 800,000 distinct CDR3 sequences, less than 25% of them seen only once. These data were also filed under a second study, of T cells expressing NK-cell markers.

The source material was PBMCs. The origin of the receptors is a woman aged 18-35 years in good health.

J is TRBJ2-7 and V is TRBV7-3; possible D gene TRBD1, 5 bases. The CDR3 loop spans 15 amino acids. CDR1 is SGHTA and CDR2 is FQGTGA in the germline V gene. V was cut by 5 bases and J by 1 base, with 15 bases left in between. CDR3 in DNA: TGTGCCAGCAGCCCTAACAGGATCGTGTCCTACGAGCAGTACTTC. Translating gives CASSPNRIVSYEQYF.

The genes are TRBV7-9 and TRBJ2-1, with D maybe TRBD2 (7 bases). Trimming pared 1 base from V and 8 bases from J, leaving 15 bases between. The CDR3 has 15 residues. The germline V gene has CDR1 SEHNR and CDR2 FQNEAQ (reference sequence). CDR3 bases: TGTGCCAGCAGCTTAGAGGGGGGGCCGATGGATGAGCAGTTCTTC. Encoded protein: CASSLEGGPMDEQFF.

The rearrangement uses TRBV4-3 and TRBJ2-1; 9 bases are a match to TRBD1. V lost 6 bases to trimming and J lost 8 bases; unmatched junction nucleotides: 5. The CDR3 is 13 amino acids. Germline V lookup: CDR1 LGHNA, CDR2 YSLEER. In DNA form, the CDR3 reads TGCGCCAGCAGTGACAGGGGGGTCGATGAGCAGTTCTTC. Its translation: CASSDRGVDEQFF.

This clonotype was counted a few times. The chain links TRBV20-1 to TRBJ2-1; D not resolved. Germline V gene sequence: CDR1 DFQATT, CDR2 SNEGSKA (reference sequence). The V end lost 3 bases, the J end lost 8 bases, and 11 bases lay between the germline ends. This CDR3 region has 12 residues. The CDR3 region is CSASNLMDEQFF. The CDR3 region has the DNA TGCAGTGCTAGTAACTTAATGGATGAGCAGTTCTTC.

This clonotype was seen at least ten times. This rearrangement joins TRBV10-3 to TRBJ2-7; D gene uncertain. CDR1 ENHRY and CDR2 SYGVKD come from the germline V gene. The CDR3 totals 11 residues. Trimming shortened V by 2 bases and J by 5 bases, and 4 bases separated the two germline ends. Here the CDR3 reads CAISEADEQYF. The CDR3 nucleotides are TGTGCCATCAGTGAGGCGGACGAGCAGTACTTC.

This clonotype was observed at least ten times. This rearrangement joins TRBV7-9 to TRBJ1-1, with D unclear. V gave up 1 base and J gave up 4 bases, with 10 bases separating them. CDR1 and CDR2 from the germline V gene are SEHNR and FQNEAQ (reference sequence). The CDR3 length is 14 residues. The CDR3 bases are TGTGCCAGCAGCTTAGAGTGGCGGGGCACTGAAGCTTTCTTT. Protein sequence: CASSLEWRGTEAFF.

CDR3 nucleotides: TGTGCCAGCAGCCAGCAGGATGGCACTGAAGCTTTCTTT. This gives the protein CASSQQDGTEAFF. The chain employs TRBV7-2 and TRBJ1-1; D gene ambiguous. Trimming removed 5 bases at V and 4 bases at J, with 11 bases between. The length of the CDR3 is 13 residues. Germline lookup yields CDR1 SGHTA and CDR2 FQGNSA.

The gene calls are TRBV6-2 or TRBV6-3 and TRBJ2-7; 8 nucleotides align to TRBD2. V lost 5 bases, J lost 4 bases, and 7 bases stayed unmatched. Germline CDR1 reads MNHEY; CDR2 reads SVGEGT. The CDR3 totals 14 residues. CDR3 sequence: CASSTGTRVYEQYF. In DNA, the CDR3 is TGTGCCAGCAGTACCGGGACTAGGGTTTACGAGCAGTACTTC.

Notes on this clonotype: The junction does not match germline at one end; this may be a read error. CDR3 region: CASSLAPTKGDPYEQYF. The CDR3 coding sequence is TGTGCTAGCAGCTTAGCCCCAACCAAAGGTGATCCCTACGAGCAGTACTTC. This rearrangement joins TRBV7-7 to TRBJ2-7; D ambiguous. Germline values: CDR1 SSHAT, CDR2 FNYEAQ (reference sequence). There are 17 residues in the CDR3.

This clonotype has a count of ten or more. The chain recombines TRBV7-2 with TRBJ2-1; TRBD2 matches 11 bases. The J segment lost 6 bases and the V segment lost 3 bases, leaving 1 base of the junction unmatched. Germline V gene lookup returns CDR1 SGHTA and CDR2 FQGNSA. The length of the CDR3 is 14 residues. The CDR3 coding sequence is TGTGCCAGCAGCTTCGGGACTAGCGGCAATGAGCAGTTCTTC. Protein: CASSFGTSGNEQFF.

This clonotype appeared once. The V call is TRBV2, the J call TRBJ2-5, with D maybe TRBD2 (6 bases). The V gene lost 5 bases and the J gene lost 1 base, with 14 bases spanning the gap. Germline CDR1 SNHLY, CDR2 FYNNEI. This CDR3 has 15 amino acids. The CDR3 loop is CASSRERSSQETQYF. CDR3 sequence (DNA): TGTGCCAGCAGTCGGGAGAGATCTTCCCAAGAGACCCAGTACTTC.

In DNA, the CDR3 is TGCGCCAGCAAAGATCAGACCTCCTACAATGAGCAGTTCTTC. It codes for CASKDQTSYNEQFF. The chain joins TRBV10-2 to TRBJ2-1, with D unresolved. Trimming pared 7 bases from V and 0 bases from J, leaving 10 bases between. CDR1 and CDR2 from the germline V gene are WSHSY and SAAADI. The CDR3 consists of 14 residues.

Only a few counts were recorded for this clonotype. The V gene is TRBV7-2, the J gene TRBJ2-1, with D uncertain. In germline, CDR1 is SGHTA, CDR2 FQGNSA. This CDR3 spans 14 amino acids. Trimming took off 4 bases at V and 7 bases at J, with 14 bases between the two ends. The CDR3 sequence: CASSSRAFRNEQFF. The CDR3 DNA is TGTGCCAGCAGCTCCCGGGCCTTTAGGAATGAGCAGTTCTTC.

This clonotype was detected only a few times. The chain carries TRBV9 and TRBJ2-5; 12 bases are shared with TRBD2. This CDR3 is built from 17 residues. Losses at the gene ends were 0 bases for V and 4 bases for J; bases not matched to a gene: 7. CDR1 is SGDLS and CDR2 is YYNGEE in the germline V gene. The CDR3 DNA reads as TGTGCCAGCAGCGTAGCCTCTAGCGGGAGGGGTGGAGAGACCCAGTACTTC. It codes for CASSVASSGRGGETQYF.

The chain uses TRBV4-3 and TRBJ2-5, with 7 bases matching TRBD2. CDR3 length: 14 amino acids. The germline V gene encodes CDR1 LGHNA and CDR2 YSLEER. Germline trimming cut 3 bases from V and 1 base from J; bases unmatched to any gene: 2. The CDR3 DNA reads TGCGCCAGCAGCCACGCGGGAGCCCAAGAGACCCAGTACTTC. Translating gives CASSHAGAQETQYF.

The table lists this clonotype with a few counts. The CDR3, as DNA: TGTGCCAGCAGCGTAGGAGATGGGGGACTAGCGGTCGGGGGCCAAGAGACCCAGTACTTC. Amino acid sequence: CASSVGDGGLAVGGQETQYF. V and J are TRBV9 and TRBJ2-5, with TRBD2 matching over 11 bases. J was trimmed by 1 base and V by 0 bases; bases with no gene match: 14. The germline V gene has CDR1 SGDLS and CDR2 YYNGEE. There are 20 residues in the CDR3.

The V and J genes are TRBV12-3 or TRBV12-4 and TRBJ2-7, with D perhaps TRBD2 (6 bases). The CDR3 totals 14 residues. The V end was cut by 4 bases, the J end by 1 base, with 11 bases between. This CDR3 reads CASSWDLISYEQYF. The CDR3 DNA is TGTGCCAGCAGTTGGGACTTGATATCCTACGAGCAGTACTTC.

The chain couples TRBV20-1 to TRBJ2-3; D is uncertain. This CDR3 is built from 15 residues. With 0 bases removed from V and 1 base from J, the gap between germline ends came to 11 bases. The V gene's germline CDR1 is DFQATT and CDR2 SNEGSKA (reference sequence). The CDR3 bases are TGCAGTGCTAGAGATTCGACAAGGGGCACAGATACGCAGTATTTT. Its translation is CSARDSTRGTDTQYF.

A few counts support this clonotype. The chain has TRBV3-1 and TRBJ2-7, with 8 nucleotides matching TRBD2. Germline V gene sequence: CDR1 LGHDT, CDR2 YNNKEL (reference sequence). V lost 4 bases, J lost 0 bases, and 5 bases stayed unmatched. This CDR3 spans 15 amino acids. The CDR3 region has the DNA TGTGCCAGCAGCCCGAGCGGGGGCCTCTCCTACGAGCAGTACTTC. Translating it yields CASSPSGGLSYEQYF.

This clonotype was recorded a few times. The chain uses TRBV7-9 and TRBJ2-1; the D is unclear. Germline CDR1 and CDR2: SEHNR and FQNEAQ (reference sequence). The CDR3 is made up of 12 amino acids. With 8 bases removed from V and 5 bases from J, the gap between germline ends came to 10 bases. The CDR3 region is CASGRPNNEQFF. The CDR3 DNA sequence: TGTGCCAGCGGAAGACCAAACAATGAGCAGTTCTTC.

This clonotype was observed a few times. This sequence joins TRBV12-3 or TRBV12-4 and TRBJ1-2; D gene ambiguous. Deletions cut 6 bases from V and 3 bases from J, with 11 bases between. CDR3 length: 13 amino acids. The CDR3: CASRLDIDYGYTF. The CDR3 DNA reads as TGTGCCAGCAGGCTAGACATCGACTATGGCTACACCTTC.

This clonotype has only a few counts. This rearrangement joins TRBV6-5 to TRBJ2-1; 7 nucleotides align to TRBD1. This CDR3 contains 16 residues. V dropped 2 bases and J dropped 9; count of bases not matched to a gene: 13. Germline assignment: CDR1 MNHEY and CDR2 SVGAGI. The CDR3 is CASSYGPGQKGSEQFF. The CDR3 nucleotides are TGTGCCAGCAGTTACGGCCCGGGACAGAAGGGGAGTGAGCAGTTCTTC.

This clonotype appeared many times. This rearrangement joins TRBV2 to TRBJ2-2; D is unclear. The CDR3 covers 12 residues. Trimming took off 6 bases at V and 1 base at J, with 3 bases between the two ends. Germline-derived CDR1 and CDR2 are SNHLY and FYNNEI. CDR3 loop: CASRMNTGELFF. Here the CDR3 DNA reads TGTGCCAGCAGGATGAACACCGGGGAGCTGTTTTTT.

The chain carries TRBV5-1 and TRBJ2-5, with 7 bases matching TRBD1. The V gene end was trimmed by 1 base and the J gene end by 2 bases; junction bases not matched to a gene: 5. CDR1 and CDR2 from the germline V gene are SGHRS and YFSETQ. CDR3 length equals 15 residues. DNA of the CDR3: TGCGCCAGCAGCTTGATCGGGACAGTTCAAGAGACCCAGTACTTC. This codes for CASSLIGTVQETQYF.

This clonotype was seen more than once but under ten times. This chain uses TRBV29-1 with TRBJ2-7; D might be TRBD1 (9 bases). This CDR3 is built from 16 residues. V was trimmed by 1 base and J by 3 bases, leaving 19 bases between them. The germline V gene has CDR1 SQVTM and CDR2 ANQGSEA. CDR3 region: CSVEGTGDSGSYEQYF. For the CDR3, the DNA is TGCAGCGTTGAAGGGACAGGGGACAGCGGGAGCTACGAGCAGTACTTC.

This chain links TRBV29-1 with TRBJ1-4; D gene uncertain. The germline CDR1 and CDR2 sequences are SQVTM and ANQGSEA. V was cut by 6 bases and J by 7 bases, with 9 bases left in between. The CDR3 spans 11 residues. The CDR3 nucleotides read TGCAGCGTACCCAAGGGTGAAAAACTGTTTTTT. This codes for CSVPKGEKLFF.

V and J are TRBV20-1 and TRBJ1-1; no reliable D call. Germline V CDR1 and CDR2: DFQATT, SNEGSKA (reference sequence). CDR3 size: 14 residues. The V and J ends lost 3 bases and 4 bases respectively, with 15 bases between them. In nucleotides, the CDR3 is TGCAGTGCTAGGGGCTGGAGTGTAACCACTGAAGCTTTCTTT. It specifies CSARGWSVTTEAFF.

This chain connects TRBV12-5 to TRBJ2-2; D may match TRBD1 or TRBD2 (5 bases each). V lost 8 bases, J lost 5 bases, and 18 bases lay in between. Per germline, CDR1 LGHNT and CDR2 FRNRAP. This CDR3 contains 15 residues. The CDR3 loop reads CASSPGTGPTGELFF. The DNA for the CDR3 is TGTGCTAGTTCGCCGGGTACGGGACCGACCGGGGAGCTGTTTTTT.

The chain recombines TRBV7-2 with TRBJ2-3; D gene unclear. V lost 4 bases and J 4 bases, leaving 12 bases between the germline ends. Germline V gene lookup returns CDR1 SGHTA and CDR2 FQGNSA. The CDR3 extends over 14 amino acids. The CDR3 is CASSSVTRSDTQYF. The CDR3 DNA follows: TGTGCCAGCAGCTCCGTCACGCGATCAGATACGCAGTATTTT.

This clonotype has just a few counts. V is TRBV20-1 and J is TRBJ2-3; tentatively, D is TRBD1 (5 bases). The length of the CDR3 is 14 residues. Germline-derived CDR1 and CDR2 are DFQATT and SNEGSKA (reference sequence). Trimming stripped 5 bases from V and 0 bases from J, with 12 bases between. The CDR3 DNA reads TGCAGTGCTCTTATGGGGCGTAGCACAGATACGCAGTATTTT. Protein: CSALMGRSTDTQYF.

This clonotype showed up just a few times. The CDR3 bases are TGTGCCAGCAGCTCAATCGGGGCGGGACTAGCGGCCACGCAGTATTTT. Encoded protein: CASSSIGAGLAATQYF. The rearrangement links TRBV7-2 to TRBJ2-3; 11 bases are shared with TRBD2. The CDR3 contains 16 residues. V shed 4 bases, J shed 9 bases, and the junction held 12 bases outside the gene matches. CDR1 is SGHTA, CDR2 FQGNSA, per germline.